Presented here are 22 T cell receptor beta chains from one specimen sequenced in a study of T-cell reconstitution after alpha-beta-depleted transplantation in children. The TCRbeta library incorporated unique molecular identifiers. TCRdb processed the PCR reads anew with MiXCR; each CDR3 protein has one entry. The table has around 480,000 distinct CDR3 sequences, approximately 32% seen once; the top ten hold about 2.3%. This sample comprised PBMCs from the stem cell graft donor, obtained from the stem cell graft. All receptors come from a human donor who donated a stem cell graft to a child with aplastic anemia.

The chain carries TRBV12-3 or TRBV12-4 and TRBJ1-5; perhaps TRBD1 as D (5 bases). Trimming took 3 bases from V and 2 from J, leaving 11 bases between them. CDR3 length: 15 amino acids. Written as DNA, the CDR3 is TGTGCCAGCAGTTTTGGGGGAATGGGCAATCAGCCCCAGCATTTT. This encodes CASSFGGMGNQPQHF.

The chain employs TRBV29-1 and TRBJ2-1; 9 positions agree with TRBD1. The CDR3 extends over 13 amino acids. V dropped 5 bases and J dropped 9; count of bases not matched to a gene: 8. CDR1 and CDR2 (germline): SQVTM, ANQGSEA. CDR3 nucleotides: TGCAGCGTTAGAAGACAGGGGGAAGGTGAGCAGTTCTTC. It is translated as CSVRRQGEGEQFF.

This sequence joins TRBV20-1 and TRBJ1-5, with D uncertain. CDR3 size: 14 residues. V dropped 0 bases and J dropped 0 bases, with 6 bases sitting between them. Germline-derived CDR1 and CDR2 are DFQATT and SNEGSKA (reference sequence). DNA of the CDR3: TGCAGTGCTAGAGAGACTCGTAGCAATCAGCCCCAGCATTTT. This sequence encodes CSARETRSNQPQHF.

The CDR3 here is CAISGLAGANEQFF. The CDR3 DNA sequence: TGTGCCATCAGTGGACTAGCGGGAGCGAATGAGCAGTTCTTC. The V call is TRBV10-3, the J call TRBJ2-1, with TRBD2 matching over 12 bases. The CDR3 is 14 amino acids. In germline, CDR1 is ENHRY, CDR2 SYGVKD. V was clipped by 4 bases and J by 7 bases; unmatched bases: 2.

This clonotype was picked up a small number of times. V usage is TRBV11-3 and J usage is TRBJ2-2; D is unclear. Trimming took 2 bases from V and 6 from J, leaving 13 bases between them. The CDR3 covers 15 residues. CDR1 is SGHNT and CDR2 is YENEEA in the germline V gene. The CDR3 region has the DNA TGTGCCAGCAGCTTACGTTCTGGCGCTTCCGGGGAGCTGTTTTTT. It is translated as CASSLRSGASGELFF.

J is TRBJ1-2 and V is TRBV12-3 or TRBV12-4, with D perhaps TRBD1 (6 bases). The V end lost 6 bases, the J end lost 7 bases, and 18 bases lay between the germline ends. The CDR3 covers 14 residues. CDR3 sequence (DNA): TGTGCCAGCAGCCCCATGGGGGGCGCATCTGGCTACACCTTC. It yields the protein CASSPMGGASGYTF.

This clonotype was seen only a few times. CDR3 coding DNA: TGTGCCAGCAGCCCTCAAGCGGACGGTGAGCAGTTCTTC. This gives the protein CASSPQADGEQFF. The V and J genes are TRBV9 and TRBJ2-1; D possibly corresponds to TRBD2 (5 bases). Trimming cost V 4 bases and J 9 bases, with 14 bases left between them. This CDR3 region has 13 residues. Germline assignment: CDR1 SGDLS and CDR2 YYNGEE.

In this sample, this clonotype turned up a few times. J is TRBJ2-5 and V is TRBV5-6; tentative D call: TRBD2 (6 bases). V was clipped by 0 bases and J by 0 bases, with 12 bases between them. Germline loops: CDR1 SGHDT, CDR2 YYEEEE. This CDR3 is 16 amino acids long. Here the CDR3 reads CASSLVSAGHQETQYF. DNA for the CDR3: TGTGCCAGCAGCTTGGTTTCAGCGGGTCACCAAGAGACCCAGTACTTC.

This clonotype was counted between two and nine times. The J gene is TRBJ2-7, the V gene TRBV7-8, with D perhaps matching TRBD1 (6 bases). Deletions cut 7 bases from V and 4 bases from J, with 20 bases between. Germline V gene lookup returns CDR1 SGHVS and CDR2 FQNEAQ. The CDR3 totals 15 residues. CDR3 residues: CASNSGAAPFYEQYV. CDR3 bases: TGTGCCAGCAACTCAGGGGCAGCCCCCTTTTACGAGCAGTACGTC.

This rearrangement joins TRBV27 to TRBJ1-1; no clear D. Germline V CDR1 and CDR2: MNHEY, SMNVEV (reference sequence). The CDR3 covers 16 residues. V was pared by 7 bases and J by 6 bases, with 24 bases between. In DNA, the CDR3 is TGTGCCAGCACCCTGACGCCCGGGCCGGGGAGGGCTGAAGCTTTCTTT. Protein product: CASTLTPGPGRAEAFF.

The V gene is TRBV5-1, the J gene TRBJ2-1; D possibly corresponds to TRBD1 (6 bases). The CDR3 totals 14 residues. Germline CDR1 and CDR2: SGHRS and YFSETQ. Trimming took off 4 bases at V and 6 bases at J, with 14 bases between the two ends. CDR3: CASSRLTGGNEQFF. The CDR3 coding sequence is TGCGCCAGCAGCCGCTTGACAGGCGGCAATGAGCAGTTCTTC.

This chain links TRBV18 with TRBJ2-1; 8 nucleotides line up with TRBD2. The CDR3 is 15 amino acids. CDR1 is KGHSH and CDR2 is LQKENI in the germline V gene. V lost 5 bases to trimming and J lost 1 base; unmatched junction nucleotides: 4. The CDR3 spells CASSALAASYNEQFF. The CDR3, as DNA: TGTGCCAGCTCAGCACTAGCGGCATCCTACAATGAGCAGTTCTTC.

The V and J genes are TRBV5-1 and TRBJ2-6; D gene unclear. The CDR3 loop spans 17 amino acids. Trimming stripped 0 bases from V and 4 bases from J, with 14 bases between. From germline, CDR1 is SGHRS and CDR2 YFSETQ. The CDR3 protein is CASSLEVIPVGANVLTF. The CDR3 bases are TGCGCCAGCAGCTTGGAGGTCATCCCCGTCGGGGCCAACGTCCTGACTTTC.

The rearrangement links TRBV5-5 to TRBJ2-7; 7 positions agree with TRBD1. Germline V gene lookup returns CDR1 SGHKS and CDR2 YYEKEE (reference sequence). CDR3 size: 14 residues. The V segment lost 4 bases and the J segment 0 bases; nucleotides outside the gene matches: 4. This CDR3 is CASSGDSLSYEQYF. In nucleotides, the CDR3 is TGTGCCAGCAGCGGGGACAGTCTCTCCTACGAGCAGTACTTC.

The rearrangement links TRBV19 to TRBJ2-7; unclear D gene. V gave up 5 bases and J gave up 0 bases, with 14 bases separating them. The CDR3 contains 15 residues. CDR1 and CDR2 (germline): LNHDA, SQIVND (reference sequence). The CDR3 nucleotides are TGTGCCAGTAGTGTGCTCGAAGGCGCCTCCTACGAGCAGTACTTC. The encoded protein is CASSVLEGASYEQYF. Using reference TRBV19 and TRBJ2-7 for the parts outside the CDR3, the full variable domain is DGGITQSPKYLFRKEGQNVTLSCEQNLNHDAMYWYRQDPGQGLRLIYYSQIVNDFQKGDIAEGYSVSREKKESFPLTVTSAQKNPTAFYLCASSVLEGASYEQYFGPGTRLTVT.

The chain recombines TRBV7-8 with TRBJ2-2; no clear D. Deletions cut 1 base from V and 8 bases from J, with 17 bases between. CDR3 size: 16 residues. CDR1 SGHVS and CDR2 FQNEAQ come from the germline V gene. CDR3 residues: CASSLVKLDFSGELFF. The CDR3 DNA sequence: TGTGCCAGCAGCTTAGTAAAGCTTGACTTTTCTGGGGAGCTGTTTTTT.

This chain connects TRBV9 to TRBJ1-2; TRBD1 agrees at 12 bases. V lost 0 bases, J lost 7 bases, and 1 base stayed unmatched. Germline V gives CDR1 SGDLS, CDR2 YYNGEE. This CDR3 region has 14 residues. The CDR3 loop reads CASSVGDRGPGYTF. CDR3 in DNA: TGTGCCAGCAGCGTAGGGGACAGGGGGCCTGGCTACACCTTC.

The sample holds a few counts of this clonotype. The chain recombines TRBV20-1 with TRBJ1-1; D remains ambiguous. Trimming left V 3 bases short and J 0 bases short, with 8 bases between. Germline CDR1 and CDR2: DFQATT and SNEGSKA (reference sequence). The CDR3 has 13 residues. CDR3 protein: CSASRPMNTEAFF. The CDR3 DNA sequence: TGCAGTGCTAGTCGGCCCATGAACACTGAAGCTTTCTTT.

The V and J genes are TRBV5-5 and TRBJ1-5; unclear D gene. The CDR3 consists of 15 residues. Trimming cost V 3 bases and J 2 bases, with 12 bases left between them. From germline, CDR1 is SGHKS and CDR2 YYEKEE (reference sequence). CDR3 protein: CASSSIGVGNQPQHF. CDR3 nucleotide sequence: TGTGCCAGCAGCTCCATCGGAGTCGGCAATCAGCCCCAGCATTTT.

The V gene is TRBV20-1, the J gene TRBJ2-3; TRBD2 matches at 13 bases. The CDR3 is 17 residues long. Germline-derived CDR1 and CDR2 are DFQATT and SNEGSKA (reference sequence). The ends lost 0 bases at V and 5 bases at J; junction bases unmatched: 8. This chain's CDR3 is CSARDSTSGRAGDTQYF. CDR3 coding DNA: TGCAGTGCTAGAGATTCTACTAGCGGGAGGGCCGGAGATACGCAGTATTTT.

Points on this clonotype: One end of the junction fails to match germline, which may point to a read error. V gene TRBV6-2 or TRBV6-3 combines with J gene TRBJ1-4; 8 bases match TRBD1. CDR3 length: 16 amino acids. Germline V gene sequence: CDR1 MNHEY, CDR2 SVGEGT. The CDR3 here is CASSSRSGGLSEQLFF. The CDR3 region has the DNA TGTGCCAGCAGTTCGCGATCAGGGGGCCTGAGTGAACAACTGTTTTTT.

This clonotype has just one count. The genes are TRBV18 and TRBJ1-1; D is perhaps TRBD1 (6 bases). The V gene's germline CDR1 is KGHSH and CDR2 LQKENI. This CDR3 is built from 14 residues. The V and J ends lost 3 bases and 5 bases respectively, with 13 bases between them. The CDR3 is CASSPETGRTEAFF. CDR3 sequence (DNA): TGTGCCAGCTCACCGGAAACAGGGCGGACTGAAGCTTTCTTT.